This T cell receptor beta chain was recorded in a study of blood T cell repertoires in COVID-19. Methods used by the authors: Reference gene primer amplification gave nucleated cell count estimates. Only in-frame clones appear in the TCRdb table, and some are missing; sequencing was by immunoSEQ multiplex PCR. V, J and clone size are taken as reported in that table, and D and trimming were inferred from the DNA itself. The table lists about 70,000 clones, around 87% of them singletons. Per germline, CDR1 LNHDA and CDR2 SQIVND (reference sequence). Trimming cost V 2 bases and J 3 bases, with 7 bases left between them. This CDR3 comprises 13 residues.

The V call is TRBV19, the J call TRBJ1-1; D is uncertain. The sequence derives from a woman aged 80 or over with active or convalescent COVID-19. Source material: peripheral blood. CDR3 DNA: TGTGCCAGTAGTATACAGATGGACACTGAAGCTTTCTTT. Its translation is CASSIQMDTEAFF.